Below, 32 T cell receptor beta chains from the same sample are listed, as sequenced in a study of response to subunit inactivated influenza vaccine. TCRdb re-derived calls from the RT-PCR reads in MiXCR, one entry per CDR3 protein. The table records over 400,000 distinct CDR3 sequences, around 9.9% of them present only once. The input for sequencing was PBMCs from blood, taken 45 days after vaccination. The receptors derive from a man aged 45 to 65 who received an inactivated influenza vaccine.

This clonotype was recorded a few times. At one end the junction does not follow the germline gene, possibly because of a read error. The rearrangement joins TRBV24-1 to TRBJ2-3; D remains unclear. CDR3 length equals 11 residues. Germline CDR1 and CDR2: KGHDR and SFDVKD. The CDR3 reads CATRDTDTQYF. CDR3 bases: TGTGCCACCCGTGATACAGATACGCAGTATTTT.

The chain recombines TRBV24-1 with TRBJ2-5; TRBD1 aligns across 10 bases. The CDR3 has 16 amino acids. J lost 5 bases, V lost 5 bases, and 10 bases had no gene match. Germline CDR1 KGHDR, CDR2 SFDVKD. The CDR3 reads CATSARDRGAGETQYF. The CDR3 region has the DNA TGTGCCACCAGTGCCCGGGACAGGGGAGCGGGGGAGACCCAGTACTTC.

This clonotype has ten or more counts. The rearrangement joins TRBV28 to TRBJ1-4; D is uncertain. Germline-derived CDR1 and CDR2 are MDHEN and SYDVKM. The CDR3 length is 16 residues. The V and J ends lost 0 bases and 2 bases respectively, with 10 bases between them. As DNA, the CDR3 is TGTGCCAGCAGTTTATGGAAGAGCTCCACTAATGAAAAACTGTTTTTT. Translated, it gives CASSLWKSSTNEKLFF.

The chain combines TRBV11-3 with TRBJ2-3; D gene uncertain. Germline V gene lookup returns CDR1 SGHNT and CDR2 YENEEA. Trimming left V 5 bases short and J 3 bases short, with 12 bases between. This CDR3 spans 14 amino acids. The CDR3 region is CASSPFETTDTQYF. In DNA, the CDR3 is TGTGCCAGCAGCCCCTTCGAGACAACAGATACGCAGTATTTT.

The chain links TRBV12-3 or TRBV12-4 to TRBJ1-1, with D uncertain. CDR3 length: 13 amino acids. V was clipped by 2 bases and J by 1 base, with 5 bases between them. CDR3 loop: CASSLRSNTEAFF. DNA for the CDR3: TGTGCCAGCAGTTTACGCTCGAACACTGAAGCTTTCTTT.

This clonotype was found a few times. The chain couples TRBV11-1 to TRBJ2-7; D remains ambiguous. Germline lookup yields CDR1 SGHAT and CDR2 FQDESV (reference sequence). The CDR3 is 14 amino acids. The V end lost 2 bases, the J end lost 6 bases, and 14 bases lay between the germline ends. CDR3 region: CASSLMASKCEQYF. The CDR3 coding sequence is TGTGCCAGCAGCTTAATGGCTAGTAAGTGCGAGCAGTACTTC.

This clonotype was seen only a few times. The chain employs TRBV15 and TRBJ2-5; D is unclear. This CDR3 has 13 residues. The germline V and J ends were trimmed by 0 bases and 3 bases, with 5 bases remaining between them. The germline V gene has CDR1 LNHNV and CDR2 YYDKDF (reference sequence). CDR3 region: CATSRDGKETQYF. CDR3 nucleotides: TGTGCCACCAGCAGAGATGGGAAAGAGACCCAGTACTTC. Combining the CDR3 with reference TRBV15 and TRBJ2-5 gives the whole variable domain DAMVIQNPRYQVTQFGKPVTLSCSQTLNHNVMYWYQQKSSQAPKLLFHYYDKDFNNEADTPDNFQSRRPNTSFCFLDIRSPGLGDTAMYLCATSRDGKETQYFGPGTRLLVL.

This clonotype occurred a few times. V and J are TRBV20-1 and TRBJ1-2; tentatively, D is TRBD1 (6 bases). Germline V gene data show CDR1 as DFQATT and CDR2 as SNEGSKA (reference sequence). This CDR3 contains 13 residues. Between the trimmed V and J ends, which lost 0 bases and 8 bases, there was a span of 13 bases. The CDR3 loop is CSAREGAKVGYTF. The CDR3 DNA sequence: TGCAGTGCTAGAGAGGGGGCTAAGGTGGGCTACACCTTC.

This clonotype was observed a handful of times. Here the CDR3 reads CASSLEDRPGELFF. CDR3 coding DNA: TGTGCCAGCAGTCTCGAAGACCGACCCGGGGAGCTGTTTTTT. This chain uses TRBV28 with TRBJ2-2; D is undetermined. Germline lookup yields CDR1 MDHEN and CDR2 SYDVKM. CDR3 length equals 14 residues. V shed 5 bases and J shed 6 bases, with 13 bases lying between them. The whole variable domain, remainder taken from reference TRBV28 and TRBJ2-2, is DVKVTQSSRYLVKRTGEKVFLECVQDMDHENMFWYRQDPGLGLRLIYFSYDVKMKEKGDIPEGYSVSREKKERFSLILESASTNQTSMYLCASSLEDRPGELFFGEGSRLTVL.

This clonotype turned up a few times. V is TRBV7-2 and J is TRBJ2-3; 14 nucleotides line up with TRBD2. Losses at the gene ends were 5 bases for V and 5 bases for J; bases not matched to a gene: 3. Germline lookup yields CDR1 SGHTA and CDR2 FQGNSA. The CDR3 extends over 15 amino acids. CDR3 amino acids: CASSKGLAGGDTQYF. The CDR3 DNA is TGTGCCAGCAGCAAAGGACTAGCGGGAGGAGATACGCAGTATTTT. Full variable domain (missing parts from reference TRBV7-2 and TRBJ2-3): GAGVSQSPSNKVTEKGKDVELRCDPISGHTALYWYRQSLGQGLEFLIYFQGNSAPDKSGLPSDRFSAERTGGSVSTLTIQRTQQEDSAVYLCASSKGLAGGDTQYFGPGTRLTVL.

V is TRBV5-6 and J is TRBJ2-7; the D gene is possibly TRBD1 (5 bases). The V end lost 4 bases, the J end lost 3 bases, and 20 bases lay between the germline ends. CDR3 length: 16 amino acids. Per the germline V gene, CDR1 is SGHDT and CDR2 is YYEEEE. In DNA form, the CDR3 reads TGTGCCAGCAGCGGGCAGGGCTGGTTTGGGGACTACGAGCAGTACTTC. It encodes CASSGQGWFGDYEQYF.

The chain joins TRBV5-1 to TRBJ2-7, with 7 bases identical to TRBD2. Germline assignment: CDR1 SGHRS and CDR2 YFSETQ. Losses at the gene ends were 1 base for V and 1 base for J; bases not matched to a gene: 5. The CDR3 is made up of 15 amino acids. CDR3 in DNA: TGCGCCAGCAGCTTGCCGTCTAGCGGATCCTACGAGCAGTACTTC. Amino acids: CASSLPSSGSYEQYF.

The V and J genes are TRBV12-3 or TRBV12-4 and TRBJ2-3; D gene uncertain. CDR3 size: 13 residues. V dropped 5 bases and J dropped 4 bases, with 10 bases sitting between them. Written as DNA, the CDR3 is TGTGCCAGCAGTCCCCTTCGGCCAGATACGCAGTATTTT. Translated: CASSPLRPDTQYF.

This clonotype has more than one count but fewer than ten. This chain links TRBV6-5 with TRBJ2-1, with D tentatively TRBD2 (7 bases). Trimming stripped 0 bases from V and 0 bases from J, with 9 bases between. The CDR3 runs 16 residues. CDR1 is MNHEY, CDR2 SVGAGI, per germline. The CDR3 protein is CASSYSGGRSYNEQFF. Here the CDR3 DNA reads TGTGCCAGCAGTTACTCCGGGGGGCGCTCCTACAATGAGCAGTTCTTC.

The V and J genes are TRBV7-9 and TRBJ2-5; perhaps D is TRBD1 or TRBD2 (5 bases each). The V and J ends lost 5 bases and 9 bases respectively, with 16 bases between them. CDR3 length: 13 amino acids. Germline V CDR1 and CDR2: SEHNR, FQNEAQ (reference sequence). CDR3 coding DNA: TGTGCCAGCAGCCCGGGACCGGTCGGGGCCCAGTACTTC. It specifies CASSPGPVGAQYF.

The V call is TRBV7-9, the J call TRBJ2-7; 10 nucleotides align to TRBD2. This CDR3 spans 16 amino acids. V lost 5 bases, J lost 6 bases, and 13 bases stayed unmatched. CDR1 is SEHNR, CDR2 FQNEAQ, per germline (reference sequence). The CDR3 bases are TGTGCCAGCAGCACTAATTGGGGGACTAGCGAAGGCGAGCAGTACTTC. Protein: CASSTNWGTSEGEQYF.

This clonotype was seen more than once but under ten times. The rearrangement joins TRBV5-1 to TRBJ2-1, with 12 bases matching TRBD1. Germline V CDR1 and CDR2: SGHRS, YFSETQ. The CDR3 has 16 residues. V trimming: 4 bases; J trimming: 7 bases; junction bases outside the gene matches: 9. The CDR3 is CASSGGTGGANNEQFF. The CDR3 coding sequence is TGCGCCAGCAGCGGCGGGACAGGGGGCGCGAATAATGAGCAGTTCTTC.

V and J are TRBV5-1 and TRBJ2-1, with D uncertain. The germline V gene has CDR1 SGHRS and CDR2 YFSETQ. V lost 3 bases, J lost 3 bases, and 7 bases lay in between. CDR3 length: 13 residues. CDR3 sequence reads: CASSSEVYNEQFF. CDR3 in DNA: TGCGCCAGCAGCTCCGAGGTCTACAATGAGCAGTTCTTC.

Many counts were recorded for this clonotype. The rearrangement links TRBV2 to TRBJ2-7; 9 bases line up with TRBD2. CDR3 size: 14 residues. Trimming took 6 bases from V and 0 from J; bases not matched to a gene: 3. Germline CDR1 and CDR2: SNHLY and FYNNEI. The CDR3: CASRASGVSYEQYF. Written as DNA, the CDR3 is TGTGCCAGCAGAGCTAGCGGGGTCTCCTACGAGCAGTACTTC.

V gene TRBV15 combines with J gene TRBJ2-1; D is perhaps TRBD1 or TRBD2 (6 bases each). V lost 4 bases and J lost 10, with 11 bases in between. Germline loops: CDR1 LNHNV, CDR2 YYDKDF (reference sequence). The CDR3 consists of 12 residues. In DNA, the CDR3 is TGTGCCACCAGCACTGGGGGGCCGGAGCAGTTCTTC. This translates into CATSTGGPEQFF.

This clonotype has a handful of counts. J is TRBJ2-2 and V is TRBV2; D may match TRBD1 or TRBD2 (5 bases each). Germline values: CDR1 SNHLY, CDR2 FYNNEI. The CDR3 loop spans 15 amino acids. V was cut by 7 bases and J by 3 bases, with 15 bases left in between. As DNA, the CDR3 is TGTGCCAGCAAGTTTGGGGGTGTGGACACCGGGGAGCTGTTTTTT. Residues: CASKFGGVDTGELFF.

The chain joins TRBV5-1 to TRBJ2-7; 7 nucleotides align to TRBD2. The CDR3 runs 14 residues. Trimming at V came to 4 bases and at J to 0 bases, leaving 4 bases not matched to a gene. CDR1 SGHRS and CDR2 YFSETQ come from the germline V gene. The CDR3 DNA follows: TGCGCCAGCAGCCAACTAGCGTCCTCCTACGAGCAGTACTTC. Protein product: CASSQLASSYEQYF.

A remark on this clonotype: A read error may be the cause here, since a much bigger clone is one base away. The chain is built from TRBV6-5 and TRBJ1-1, with 7 bases matching TRBD1. The CDR3 runs 15 residues. Germline CDR1 MNHEY, CDR2 SVGAGI. Here the CDR3 DNA reads TGTTCCAGCAGTTACTCCGGGACAGCCAACACTGAAGCTTTCTTT. Residues: CSSSYSGTANTEAFF.

At least ten counts were recorded for this clonotype. This rearrangement joins TRBV29-1 to TRBJ1-2; 9 bases map to TRBD1. Germline V lookup: CDR1 SQVTM, CDR2 ANQGSEA. V shed 4 bases and J 2 bases; nucleotides not matched to a gene: 2. The CDR3 spans 13 residues. The CDR3 DNA reads TGCAGCGTTGTGGGACAGGGAAACTATGGCTACACCTTC. This sequence encodes CSVVGQGNYGYTF.

In its sample, this clonotype was seen a few times. This sequence joins TRBV20-1 and TRBJ2-6; weak D call: TRBD2 (7 bases). The CDR3 has 15 amino acids. The V and J ends lost 5 bases and 3 bases respectively, with 14 bases between them. The germline V gene has CDR1 DFQATT and CDR2 SNEGSKA (reference sequence). The CDR3 region has the DNA TGCAGTGCTGAGGGGGGGGGTTATGGGGCCAACGTCCTGACTTTC. Its translation: CSAEGGGYGANVLTF.

As regards this clonotype: This may arise from a read error, as a much more abundant clone is one base away. The genes are TRBV6-1 and TRBJ2-2, with TRBD1 identical over 9 bases. Germline lookup yields CDR1 MNHNS and CDR2 SASEGT. V lost 7 bases and J lost 1; bases outside the gene matches: 1. The CDR3 sequence is 14 residues long. The CDR3 spells CASTGQGNTGELFF. As DNA, the CDR3 is TGTGCCAGCACGGGACAGGGGAACACCGGGGAGCTGTTTTTT.

This clonotype was counted between two and nine times. This chain links TRBV7-9 with TRBJ2-1; 7 positions match TRBD2. The CDR3 runs to 15 residues. Unmatched junction bases numbered 9, after V lost 5 bases and J lost 5 bases. CDR1 is SEHNR, CDR2 FQNEAQ, per germline (reference sequence). CDR3 amino acids: CASSRTSAANNEQFF. Written as DNA, the CDR3 is TGTGCCAGCAGCCGAACTAGCGCTGCAAACAATGAGCAGTTCTTC.

At least ten counts were recorded for this clonotype. The rearrangement uses TRBV5-1 and TRBJ2-7; 7 nucleotides line up with TRBD2. The CDR3 is 15 amino acids. Trimming took 1 base from V and 2 from J; bases not matched to a gene: 6. The germline gives CDR1 SGHRS, CDR2 YFSETQ. The CDR3 spells CASSLLASGTYEQYF. The CDR3 coding sequence is TGCGCCAGCAGCTTGCTGGCTAGCGGTACCTACGAGCAGTACTTC.

This clonotype was picked up a small number of times. The chain recombines TRBV7-9 with TRBJ1-2; TRBD1 is a possible D gene (6 bases). V was trimmed by 6 bases and J by 7 bases, leaving 12 bases between them. Germline values: CDR1 SEHNR, CDR2 FQNEAQ (reference sequence). The CDR3 runs 12 residues. The DNA for the CDR3 is TGTGCCAGCAGGAGTCCGGACAGTGGCTACACCTTC. Translating gives CASRSPDSGYTF. Filled out from reference TRBV7-9 and TRBJ1-2, the complete variable domain reads DTGVSQNPRHKITKRGQNVTFRCDPISEHNRLYWYRQTLGQGPEFLTYFQNEAQLEKSRLLSDRFSAERPKGSFSTLEIQRTEQGDSAMYLCASRSPDSGYTFGSGTRLTVV.

The chain uses TRBV12-3 or TRBV12-4 and TRBJ1-4, with TRBD1 identical over 9 bases. V shed 6 bases, J shed 7 bases, and the junction held 9 bases outside the gene matches. The CDR3 loop spans 15 amino acids. For the CDR3, the DNA is TGTGCCAGCAGGGATACAGGGGGCAGGGTTGAAAAACTGTTTTTT. Translation: CASRDTGGRVEKLFF.

The gene calls are TRBV11-1 and TRBJ2-7, with 10 nucleotides matching TRBD1. This CDR3 region has 19 residues. The V gene end was trimmed by 4 bases and the J gene end by 2 bases; junction bases not matched to a gene: 17. Germline V lookup: CDR1 SGHAT, CDR2 FQDESV (reference sequence). CDR3 DNA sequence: TGTGCCAGCAGCTCGACAGGGGGCCCCCTACGGGGGGGCACCTACGAGCAGTACTTC. Its translation is CASSSTGGPLRGGTYEQYF.

This rearrangement joins TRBV5-1 to TRBJ1-2; D is unclear. The V gene's germline CDR1 is SGHRS and CDR2 YFSETQ. V dropped 0 bases and J dropped 7 bases, with 10 bases sitting between them. The CDR3 runs to 13 residues. CDR3 region: CASSLVTVGGYTF. The CDR3 coding sequence is TGCGCCAGCAGCTTGGTTACAGTCGGTGGCTACACCTTC.